The 7 T cell receptor beta chains in this list originate from one sample, sequenced in a study of tissue T cells after allogeneic stem cell transplantation. Clones were read by immunoSEQ multiplex PCR, and TCRdb kept only the in-frame ones, dropping some. The table shows more than 45,000 clones, with 65% to 85% occurring only once. What was sequenced was sorted cells pooled from one or two spleens. The receptor source for this set is a pool of C57BL/6 mice in good health.

On this clone itself: Gene names and germline refer to mouse. The read finishes 1 residue shy of the CDR3 end, and the germline J gene is used to complete it. The chain uses TRBV13-2 and TRBJ1-3; the match to TRBD1 covers 10 bases. This CDR3 is built from 17 residues. The V gene's germline CDR1 is NNHNN and CDR2 SYGAGS (reference sequence). Trimming removed 0 bases from V and 3 bases from J; junction bases left unmatched: 6. CDR3 DNA, as far as it was read: TGTGCCAGCGGTGATGCTTGGACAGGGGGTTTTGGAAATACGCTCTAT. This codes for CASGDAWTGGFGNTLY. The CDR3, in full, reads CASGDAWTGGFGNTLYF.

This clone was seen a single time. Any gene name here is a mouse gene name. The CDR3 end lies 1 residue beyond the end of the read and is filled in from the germline J gene. The J gene is TRBJ2-1, the V gene TRBV4, with 7 bases fitting TRBD1. The CDR3 extends over 15 amino acids. Trimming removed 3 bases from V and 1 base from J; junction bases left unmatched: 3. The germline V gene has CDR1 LGHDT and CDR2 YNNKQL (reference sequence). The CDR3 DNA, read in part, is TGTGCCAGCAGCTACTGGGACAGAAACTATGCTGAGCAGTTC. Protein: CASSYWDRNYAEQF. The full CDR3 protein is CASSYWDRNYAEQFF. The full variable domain, with the rest looked up from reference TRBV4 and TRBJ2-1, is ETAVFQTPNYHVTQVGNEVSFNCKQTLGHDTMYWYKQDSKKLLKIMFSYNNKQLIVNETVPRRFSPQSSDKAHLNLRIKSVEPEDSAVYLCASSYWDRNYAEQFFGPGTRLTVL.

A note on this clone: Gene names follow the mouse nomenclature. CDR3 sequence reads: CASSSPANSDYTF. The CDR3 DNA, read in part, is TGTGCTAGCAGTTCGCCGGCAAACTCCGACTACACC. The chain combines TRBV29 with TRBJ1-2; the D is unclear. The DNA ends 1 residue before the CDR3 does, and the rest of the CDR3 is filled in from the germline J gene. Germline V CDR1 and CDR2: MSHET, SYDVDS. V was cut by 4 bases and J by 0 bases, with 6 bases left in between. The CDR3 has 13 amino acids.

A remark on this clone: Gene names refer to mouse genes. Read coverage stops 1 residue before the CDR3 terminus; the germline J gene supplies the remainder. V usage is TRBV13-2 and J usage is TRBJ2-4; 8 bases map to TRBD2. After removal of 0 bases from V and 1 base from J, the junction contained 4 bases not matched to a gene. Germline CDR1 reads NNHNN; CDR2 reads SYGAGS (reference sequence). The CDR3 consists of 16 residues. The sequenced part of the CDR3 DNA is TGTGCCAGCGGTGATGGGTGGGGGGGAGGTCAAAACACCTTGTAC. Translated, it gives CASGDGWGGGQNTLY. The entire CDR3 is CASGDGWGGGQNTLYF.

With respect to this clone: Gene names follow the mouse nomenclature. The read ends 1 residue shy of where the CDR3 ends; the end is completed using the germline J gene. This chain connects TRBV19 to TRBJ2-4; 7 nucleotides agree with TRBD2. Per germline, CDR1 FNHDT and CDR2 SITEND (reference sequence). Losses at the gene ends were 2 bases for V and 0 bases for J; bases not matched to a gene: 6. The length of the CDR3 is 16 residues. CDR3 bases read: TGTGCCAGCAGTATCCGACTGGGACCTAGTCAAAACACCTTGTAC. This gives the protein CASSIRLGPSQNTLY. The full-length CDR3 reads as CASSIRLGPSQNTLYF.

Worth noting for this clone: Each gene name is a mouse one. The sequenced CDR3 bases are TGTGCCAGCAGCCGACTGGGGGGGGATGCTGAGCAGTTC. This gives the protein CASSRLGGDAEQF. The whole CDR3 protein reads CASSRLGGDAEQFF. The chain combines TRBV15 with TRBJ2-1; 11 bases map to TRBD2. The CDR3 end lies 1 residue beyond the end of the read and is filled in from the germline J gene. The V and J ends lost 6 bases and 5 bases, in that order; junction bases with no gene match: 3. The germline V gene encodes CDR1 SGHND and CDR2 FRSKSL. The CDR3 contains 14 residues.

Remarks on this clone: These gene names are mouse names. The read gets to within 1 residue of the CDR3 end, and the germline J gene fills in the rest. The J gene is TRBJ2-1, the V gene TRBV19, with 7 bases that match TRBD2. With 4 bases clipped from V and 3 bases from J, the junction kept 4 bases outside the gene matches. This CDR3 comprises 14 residues. Germline values: CDR1 FNHDT, CDR2 SITEND (reference sequence). CDR3 DNA, as far as it was read: TGTGCCAGCAGTCCGACTGGGCGCTATGCTGAGCAGTTC. Translating gives CASSPTGRYAEQF. The complete CDR3 protein is CASSPTGRYAEQFF.